This T cell receptor beta chain was obtained from a study of T-cell reconstitution after alpha-beta-depleted transplantation in children. Findings and caveats of the study: A year post-transplant, T-cell counts and diversity derived mostly from newly produced T cells. Reportedly, roughly two months post-transplant, alpha-beta T cells arose from several hundred expanded graft clones.

For this clonotype: The antigen is undetermined.

CDR1 is DFQATT, CDR2 SNEGSKA, per germline (reference sequence). There are 14 residues in the CDR3. J gave up 3 bases and V 1 base, and 5 bases lay outside the gene matches. Unique molecular identifiers were incorporated when the TCRbeta library was constructed. TCRdb re-called the PCR reads through MiXCR, storing one row per CDR3 protein. The table lists 200,000 to 300,000 distinct CDR3 sequences, about 26% of them singletons. The chain carries TRBV20-1 and TRBJ2-7; TRBD1 agrees at 8 bases. This sample comprised PBMCs, obtained before TCRalphabeta/CD19-depleted stem cell transplant. The sequence was obtained from a girl aged 2 to 10 with Fanconi anemia, due to receive a stem cell transplant. In nucleotides, the CDR3 is TGCAGTGCTAGAGCAGGGGGCGGTTACTACGAGCAGTACTTC. Translated: CSARAGGGYYEQYF.